This T cell receptor beta chain was found in a study of blood T cell repertoires in COVID-19. Study summary: Sources were T cells, B-cell-depleted T cells, or PBMCs; the material itself was cDNA or gDNA.

Germline V gene data show CDR1 as LGHDT and CDR2 as YNNKEL (reference sequence). The CDR3 runs to 14 residues. V shed 5 bases and J 6 bases; nucleotides not matched to a gene: 8. Methods used by the authors: It was from reference gene primer amplification that nucleated cell counts were estimated. Data came from immunoSEQ multiplex PCR; TCRdb stores just in-frame clones and leaves some out. V, J and clone size were drawn from that table, and D and trimming were deduced from the DNA. The data hold some 140,000 clones, with 91% observed a single time. Sequencing was performed on peripheral blood. The chain links TRBV3-1 (or the pseudogene TRBV3-2) to TRBJ2-3; 7 positions agree with TRBD2. The origin of this receptor is a man aged 50 or older with acute or convalescent COVID-19. The CDR3 protein is CASSRLAPGDTQYF. As DNA, the CDR3 is TGTGCCAGCAGCAGACTAGCTCCAGGGGATACGCAGTATTTT.